Reported below is one T cell receptor (beta chain). This record comes from a study of T cell changes during pregnancy in multiple sclerosis. TCRdb keeps only in-frame clones here, not all; method: immunoSEQ multiplex PCR. This sample yields 89,000 or so clones, of which about 90% are seen a single time; around 3.3% belongs to the top ten. Specimen: PBMCs, collected in the first trimester of pregnancy. The TCR was taken from a female donor in good health, serving as a control in a pregnancy study. Some clones in this sample may be carry-over from other donors' samples.

CDR3 in DNA: TGCGCCAGCAGCCCAGGGACTAGCGGGGGGAAAACAGATACGCAGTATTTT. Amino acids: CASSPGTSGGKTDTQYF. V usage is TRBV5-1 and J usage is TRBJ2-3; 15 nucleotides line up with TRBD2. The CDR3 loop spans 17 amino acids. V gave up 4 bases and J gave up 3 bases; unmatched junction bases: 6. Germline V lookup: CDR1 SGHRS, CDR2 YFSETQ. Full variable domain (remainder filled in from reference TRBV5-1 and TRBJ2-3): KAGVTQTPRYLIKTRGQQVTLSCSPISGHRSVSWYQQTPGQGLQFLFEYFSETQRNKGNFPGRFSGRQFSNSRSEMNVSTLELGDSALYLCASSPGTSGGKTDTQYFGPGTRLTVL.